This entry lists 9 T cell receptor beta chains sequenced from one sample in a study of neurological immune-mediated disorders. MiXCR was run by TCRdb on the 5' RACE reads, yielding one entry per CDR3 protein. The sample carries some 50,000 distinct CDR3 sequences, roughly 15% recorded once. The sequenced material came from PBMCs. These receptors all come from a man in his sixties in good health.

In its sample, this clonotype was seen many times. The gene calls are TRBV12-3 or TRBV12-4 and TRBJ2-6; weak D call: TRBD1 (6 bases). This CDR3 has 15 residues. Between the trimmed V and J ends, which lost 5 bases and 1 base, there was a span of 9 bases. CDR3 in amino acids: CASSRRGSGANVLTF. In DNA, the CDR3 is TGTGCCAGCAGTCGCAGGGGATCTGGGGCCAACGTCCTGACTTTC.

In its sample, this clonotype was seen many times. The CDR3 loop reads CSVELLQGDNEQFF. In nucleotides, the CDR3 is TGCAGCGTTGAACTGTTGCAGGGAGACAATGAGCAGTTCTTC. V usage is TRBV29-1 and J usage is TRBJ2-1, with D perhaps TRBD1 or TRBD2 (5 bases each). CDR1 is SQVTM, CDR2 ANQGSEA, per germline. CDR3 length: 14 amino acids. With 2 bases removed from V and 5 bases from J, the gap between germline ends came to 13 bases.

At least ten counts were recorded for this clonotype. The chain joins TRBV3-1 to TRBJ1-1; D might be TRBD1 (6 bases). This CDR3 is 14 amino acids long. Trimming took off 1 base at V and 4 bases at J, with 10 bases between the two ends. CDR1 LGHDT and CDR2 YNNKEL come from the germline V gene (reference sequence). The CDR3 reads CASSQAGAGTEAFF. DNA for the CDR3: TGTGCCAGCAGCCAAGCAGGGGCGGGCACTGAAGCTTTCTTT.

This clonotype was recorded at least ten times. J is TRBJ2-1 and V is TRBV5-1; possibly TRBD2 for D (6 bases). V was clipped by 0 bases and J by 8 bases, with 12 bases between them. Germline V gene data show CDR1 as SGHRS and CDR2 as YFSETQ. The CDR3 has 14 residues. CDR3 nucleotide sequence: TGCGCCAGCAGCTTGGTACTAGCCCGTGATGAGCAGTTCTTC. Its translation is CASSLVLARDEQFF.

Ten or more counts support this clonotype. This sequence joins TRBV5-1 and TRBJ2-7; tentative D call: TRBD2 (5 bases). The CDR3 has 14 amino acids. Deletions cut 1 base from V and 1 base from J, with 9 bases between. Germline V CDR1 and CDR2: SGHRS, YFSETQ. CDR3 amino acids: CASSLNRGSYEQYF. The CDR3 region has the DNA TGCGCCAGCAGCTTGAATCGGGGTTCCTACGAGCAGTACTTC.

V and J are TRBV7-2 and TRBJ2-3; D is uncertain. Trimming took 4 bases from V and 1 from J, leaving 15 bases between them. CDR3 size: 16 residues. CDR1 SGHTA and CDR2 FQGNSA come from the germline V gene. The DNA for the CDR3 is TGTGCCAGCAGCTCCCCGTGGACCTCGGGCACAGATACGCAGTATTTT. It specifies CASSSPWTSGTDTQYF.

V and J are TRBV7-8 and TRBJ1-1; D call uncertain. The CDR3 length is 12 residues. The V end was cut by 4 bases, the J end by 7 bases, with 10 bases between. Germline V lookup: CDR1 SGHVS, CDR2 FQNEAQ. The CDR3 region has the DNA TGTGCCAGCAGCTCTGGGCAAGGTGAAGCTTTCTTT. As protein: CASSSGQGEAFF. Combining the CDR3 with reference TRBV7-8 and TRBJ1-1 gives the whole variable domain GAGVSQSPRYKVAKRGQDVALRCDPISGHVSLFWYQQALGQGPEFLTYFQNEAQLDKSGLPSDRFFAERPEGSVSTLKIQRTQQEDSAVYLCASSSGQGEAFFGQGTRLTVV.

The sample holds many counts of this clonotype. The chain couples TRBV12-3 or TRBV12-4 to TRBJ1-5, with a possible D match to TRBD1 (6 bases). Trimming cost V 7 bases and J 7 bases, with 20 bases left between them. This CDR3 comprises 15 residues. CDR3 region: CASTLGAGAGQPQHF. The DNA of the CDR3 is TGTGCCAGCACTCTGGGGGCAGGGGCCGGCCAGCCCCAGCATTTT.

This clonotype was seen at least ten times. CDR3 nucleotides: TGTGCCACCAGTGTTGGAACATCCGAGCAGTACTTC. This sequence encodes CATSVGTSEQYF. V is TRBV24-1 and J is TRBJ2-7; D is unclear. The V and J ends lost 5 bases and 6 bases respectively, with 10 bases between them. This CDR3 contains 12 residues. The germline gives CDR1 KGHDR, CDR2 SFDVKD.